A single sample is the source of the 3 T cell receptor beta chains below, sequenced in a study of tumor and adjacent non-tumor tissue in lung cancer. Three rounds of nested PCR, following a modified ARM-PCR protocol, produced the TCRbeta library. TCRdb processed the multiplex PCR reads anew with MiXCR; each CDR3 protein has one entry. Of under 150,000 distinct CDR3 sequences detected, approximately 66% appear once; the ten largest clones hold 15% to 20%. No cell sorting was done before RNA was extracted from the tissue. Sequencing used lung tumor tissue. The origin of the receptors is a man between 60 and 75 years old with small cell lung cancer.

This clonotype was detected only once. A much larger clone is a single base away; this may be a read error. Given the absence of the conserved phenylalanine or tryptophan at the CDR3 end, a read error is likely. The chain links TRBV5-5 to TRBJ1-2; TRBD1 might be the D (5 bases). The V gene lost 4 bases and the J gene lost 4 bases, with 14 bases spanning the gap. The CDR3 length is 14 residues. CDR1 is SGHKS and CDR2 is YYEKEE in the germline V gene (reference sequence). The CDR3 region is CASSTDQGTYGYTL. The CDR3 nucleotides are TGTGCCAGCAGCACGGACCAGGGAACCTATGGCTACACCTTA.

Many counts were recorded for this clonotype. This chain joins TRBV28 and TRBJ2-1; tentatively, D is TRBD1 (6 bases). The CDR3 has 13 amino acids. V lost 6 bases to trimming and J lost 3 bases, with 9 bases between them. Germline values: CDR1 MDHEN, CDR2 SYDVKM. CDR3 amino acids: CASRGTFYNEQFF. Here the CDR3 DNA reads TGTGCCAGCAGGGGGACATTCTACAATGAGCAGTTCTTC. The full variable domain, in which reference TRBV28 and TRBJ2-1 provide the parts outside the CDR3, is DVKVTQSSRYLVKRTGEKVFLECVQDMDHENMFWYRQDPGLGLRLIYFSYDVKMKEKGDIPEGYSVSREKKERFSLILESASTNQTSMYLCASRGTFYNEQFFGPGTRLTVL.

Details on this clonotype: The junction does not match germline at one end; this may be a read error. V is TRBV4-2 and J is TRBJ2-1, with D maybe TRBD2 (6 bases). This CDR3 has 15 residues. Germline CDR1 and CDR2: LGHNA and YNFKEQ. Written as DNA, the CDR3 is TGTGTCAGCAGCCAAGAAAAACGACGGGAGTCTGAGCAGTTCTTC. Protein product: CVSSQEKRRESEQFF.